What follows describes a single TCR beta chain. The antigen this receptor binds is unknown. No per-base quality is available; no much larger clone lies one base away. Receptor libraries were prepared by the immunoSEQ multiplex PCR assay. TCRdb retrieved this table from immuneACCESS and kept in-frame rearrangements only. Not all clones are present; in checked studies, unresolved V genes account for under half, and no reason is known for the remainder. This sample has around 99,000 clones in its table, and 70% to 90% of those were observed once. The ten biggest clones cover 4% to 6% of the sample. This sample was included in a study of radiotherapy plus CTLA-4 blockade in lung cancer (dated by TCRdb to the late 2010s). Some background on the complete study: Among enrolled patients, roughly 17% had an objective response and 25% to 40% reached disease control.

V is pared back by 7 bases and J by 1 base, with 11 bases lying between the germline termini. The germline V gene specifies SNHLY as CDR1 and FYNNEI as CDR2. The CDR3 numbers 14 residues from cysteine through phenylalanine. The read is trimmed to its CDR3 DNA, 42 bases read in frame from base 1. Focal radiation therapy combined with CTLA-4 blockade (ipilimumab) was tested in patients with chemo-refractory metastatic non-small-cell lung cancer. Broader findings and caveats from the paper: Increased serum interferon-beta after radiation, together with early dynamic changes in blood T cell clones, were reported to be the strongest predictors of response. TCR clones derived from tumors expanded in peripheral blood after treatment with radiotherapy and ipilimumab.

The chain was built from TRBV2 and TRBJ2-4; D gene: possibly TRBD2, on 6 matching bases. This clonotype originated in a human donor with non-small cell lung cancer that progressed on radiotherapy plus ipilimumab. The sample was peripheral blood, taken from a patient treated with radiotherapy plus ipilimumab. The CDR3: CASTKGLAKNIQYF. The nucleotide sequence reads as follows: TGTGCCAGCACCAAGGGACTGGCCAAAAACATTCAGTACTTC.